There are a few counts of the clone carrying this T cell receptor beta chain. The antigen is not known. This record comes from a study of post-analysis software for immune sequencing data. Study as a whole: Disease trajectories encompassed relapsing-remitting, secondary progressive and progressive-relapsing multiple sclerosis.

Germline-derived CDR1 and CDR2 are SEHNR and FQNEAQ (reference sequence). The CDR3 totals 15 residues. Trimming cost V 5 bases and J 1 base, with 14 bases left between them. Unique molecular identifiers were present in the TCR beta cDNA libraries. T cells numbering roughly 1 to 10 million yielded some 520,000 cDNA molecules. One entry per CDR3 protein, called by TCRdb with MiXCR from the PCR reads. The sample gives over 150,000 distinct CDR3 sequences, approximately 31% of which show up once; 1.5% is in the top ten. Regarding the study as a whole: TRBV segments more frequent in patients than in controls numbered several and included TRBV5-6, TRBV5-1 and TRBV20-1. The study found significantly lower normalized Chao1 diversity in multiple sclerosis patients than in controls. The authors found that F measure strongly co-clustered same-batch samples.

The TCR was taken from a girl aged 5-17 years with multiple sclerosis. The sample consisted of blood. V and J are TRBV7-9 and TRBJ2-5, with D possibly TRBD1 on 5 matching bases. CDR3 coding DNA: TGTGCCAGCAGCCCCAGGGCTACCGCCCAAGAGACCCAGTACTTC. Its translation: CASSPRATAQETQYF.